The entry below describes one TCR beta chain. The antigen it recognizes is unknown. A read error may explain this, as a much larger clone is one base away. This sample's time point label indicates: approximately 40 days after influenza vaccine administration. The data are from a study of response to subunit inactivated influenza vaccine (dated by TCRdb to the late 2010s). Notes on the research overall: The study used deep quantitative T cell receptor repertoire profiling to track responses to a trivalent subunit inactivated influenza vaccine. Study-wide findings and limitations: According to the authors, only a limited number of new T cells may be recruited by each seasonal influenza vaccination.

The protocol used for the library was RT-PCR. The instrument was an Illumina HiSeq 2500. The public reads were reprocessed in TCRdb via fastp at Q25 and MiXCR, keeping in-frame beta chains. Rows are combined by CDR3 protein, so each entry shows the most common genes and DNA. The sample data list 540,000 or so distinct CDR3 sequences, and over 10% of these were observed just once. The ten biggest clones cover roughly 13% of the sample. The CDR3 holds 11 amino acids from the cysteine to the phenylalanine. Only the CDR3 part of the read is kept: 33 bases, read in frame from the first base. Sequenced material: PBMCs from blood, taken 45 days after vaccination. The sequence derives from a man aged 50 to 60 who received an inactivated influenza vaccine. Donor details come from another sample of the same person, matched by shared clones. The chain couples TRBV12-3 or TRBV12-4 to TRBJ2-3, with no confidently assigned D gene. Here the CDR3 is given as CASSQKDTHYF. The DNA reads TGTGCCAGCAGTCAGAAAGATACGCACTATTTT.